The next 32 T cell receptor beta chains were all read from a single sample in a study of Graves' ophthalmopathy and Graves' hyperthyroidism. RNA served as the template for amplifying TCR beta CDR3 regions. Second-round multiplex PCR followed a first-round RT-PCR using HTBI primers. Via MiXCR, TCRdb re-called the multiplex PCR reads, giving one row per CDR3 protein. This sample yields 220,000 or so distinct CDR3 sequences, of which 20% to 25% are seen a single time; more than 35% belongs to the top ten. Sequencing was performed on peripheral blood. These receptors were collected from a woman aged 45 to 65 with Graves' ophthalmopathy.

The V call is TRBV5-1, the J call TRBJ2-7, with D maybe TRBD1 (6 bases). Trimming took off 4 bases at V and 4 bases at J, with 9 bases between the two ends. Germline values: CDR1 SGHRS, CDR2 YFSETQ. The CDR3 runs 12 residues. As DNA, the CDR3 is TGCGCCAGCAGCATAGACAGGTACGAGCAGTACTTC. Residues: CASSIDRYEQYF.

This clonotype was counted at least ten times. The chain is built from TRBV6-1 and TRBJ1-1; tentative D call: TRBD1 (5 bases). V dropped 7 bases and J dropped 4 bases, with 22 bases sitting between them. The CDR3 sequence is 16 residues long. Per germline, CDR1 MNHNS and CDR2 SASEGT. The CDR3 sequence: CASTPSQGQGGTEAFF. As DNA, the CDR3 is TGTGCCAGCACCCCATCCCAGGGCCAGGGTGGCACTGAAGCTTTCTTT.

The sample holds one count of this clonotype. The chain links TRBV20-1 to TRBJ2-7, with 8 positions matching TRBD1. The CDR3 sequence is 14 residues long. With 3 bases clipped from V and 0 bases from J, the junction kept 4 bases outside the gene matches. Per the germline V gene, CDR1 is DFQATT and CDR2 is SNEGSKA (reference sequence). In DNA, the CDR3 is TGCAGTGCTAGCCGACAGGGGAGCTCCTACGAGCAGTACTTC. It yields the protein CSASRQGSSYEQYF.

This clonotype occurred once. V and J are TRBV7-2 and TRBJ1-2; 8 nucleotides align to TRBD1. The ends lost 5 bases at V and 8 bases at J; junction bases unmatched: 7. The CDR3 runs 13 residues. CDR1 and CDR2 from the germline V gene are SGHTA and FQGNSA. CDR3 in amino acids: CASSATGVGGYTF. The CDR3 nucleotides read TGTGCCAGCAGCGCGACAGGGGTTGGCGGCTACACCTTC.

This clonotype was observed at least ten times. The gene calls are TRBV24-1 and TRBJ2-7, with 8 bases lining up with TRBD1. Germline values: CDR1 KGHDR, CDR2 SFDVKD. The CDR3 contains 17 residues. The V and J ends lost 4 bases and 5 bases, in that order; junction bases with no gene match: 15. The CDR3 protein is CATSEHPHQGARNEQYF. CDR3 coding DNA: TGTGCCACCAGTGAACACCCACATCAGGGGGCGCGTAACGAGCAGTACTTC.

This clonotype occurred many times. This chain connects TRBV28 to TRBJ2-7; D perhaps matches TRBD1 (6 bases). The CDR3 has 15 residues. Germline V gene sequence: CDR1 MDHEN, CDR2 SYDVKM. V was cut by 6 bases and J by 3 bases, with 18 bases left in between. The CDR3 reads CASSPTDRRSYEQYF. The CDR3 DNA reads TGTGCCAGCAGCCCGACGGACAGACGGAGCTACGAGCAGTACTTC.

The sample holds many counts of this clonotype. The V and J genes are TRBV6-1 and TRBJ1-1; D gene unclear. The CDR3 totals 11 residues. Per germline, CDR1 MNHNS and CDR2 SASEGT. Trimming removed 1 base from V and 11 bases from J, with 8 bases in between. The CDR3 spells CASSEGRWAFF. The DNA for the CDR3 is TGTGCCAGCAGTGAAGGGAGGTGGGCTTTCTTT.

Many counts were recorded for this clonotype. The V gene is TRBV4-1, the J gene TRBJ1-2; no reliable D call. The CDR3 sequence is 13 residues long. V lost 1 base, J lost 8 bases, and 11 bases lay in between. Germline V CDR1 and CDR2: MGHRA, YSYEKL. The CDR3 region has the DNA TGCGCCAGCAGCCAAGGGGTAGTAGAAGGCTACACCTTC. It translates to CASSQGVVEGYTF.

Ten or more counts support this clonotype. The chain has TRBV20-1 and TRBJ1-1; D remains unclear. V was trimmed by 1 base and J by 2 bases, leaving 14 bases between them. The CDR3 sequence is 15 residues long. Looked up from germline, CDR1 is DFQATT and CDR2 is SNEGSKA (reference sequence). The CDR3 protein is CSARAPARSNTEAFF. CDR3 in DNA: TGCAGTGCTAGAGCCCCCGCACGTAGTAACACTGAAGCTTTCTTT.

This clonotype appeared once. This may be a read error: a much more frequent sequence differs by one nucleotide. Likely a read error: the CDR3 ends without its conserved phenylalanine or tryptophan. The rearrangement links TRBV19 to TRBJ1-5; a weak D match, TRBD1 (5 bases). CDR1 and CDR2 (germline): LNHDA, SQIVND (reference sequence). The CDR3 sequence is 12 residues long. V lost 4 bases and J lost 9, with 10 bases in between. DNA of the CDR3: TGTGCCAGTAGTACCCGGGGCGGGCCCCAGCATCTT. This encodes CASSTRGGPQHL.

The CDR3 region is CASSIRTGVYQPQHF. The CDR3 nucleotides read TGTGCCAGCAGTATACGGACAGGGGTGTATCAGCCCCAGCATTTT. The chain employs TRBV6-2 or TRBV6-3 and TRBJ1-5, with TRBD1 identical over 9 bases. V was clipped by 5 bases and J by 5 bases; unmatched bases: 7. Germline assignment: CDR1 MNHEY and CDR2 SVGEGT. This CDR3 spans 15 amino acids.

The V gene is TRBV12-3 or TRBV12-4, the J gene TRBJ1-1; 8 bases agree with TRBD1. Losses at the gene ends were 5 bases for V and 0 bases for J; bases not matched to a gene: 8. CDR3 length equals 16 residues. Here the CDR3 reads CASSKKTGEVNTEAFF. In DNA, the CDR3 is TGTGCCAGCAGTAAAAAGACAGGGGAGGTGAACACTGAAGCTTTCTTT.

The table lists this clonotype with a few counts. One junction end disagrees with the germline gene, perhaps due to a read error. The chain links TRBV27 to TRBJ2-2, with TRBD2 as a possible D gene (5 bases). Germline-derived CDR1 and CDR2 are MNHEY and SMNVEV (reference sequence). This CDR3 spans 14 amino acids. This chain's CDR3 is CASSAAKNTGELSF. CDR3 DNA: TGTGCCAGCAGTGCCGCGAAGAACACCGGGGAGCTGTCTTTT.

The chain uses TRBV24-1 and TRBJ1-5; unclear D gene. The CDR3 sequence is 13 residues long. Germline V gene sequence: CDR1 KGHDR, CDR2 SFDVKD. V was shortened by 4 bases and J by 4 bases, with 7 bases between the two germline ends. In DNA form, the CDR3 reads TGTGCCACCAGTGAGACGGTAAATCAGCCCCAGCATTTT. Its translation is CATSETVNQPQHF.

The sample holds a few counts of this clonotype. The J gene is TRBJ1-5, the V gene TRBV6-2 or TRBV6-3; unclear D gene. CDR1 is MNHEY and CDR2 is SVGEGT in the germline V gene. CDR3 length: 14 residues. V was trimmed by 2 bases and J by 7 bases, leaving 12 bases between them. The CDR3 loop reads CASSYLAGQQPQHF. The CDR3 DNA follows: TGTGCCAGCAGTTACCTGGCAGGTCAACAGCCCCAGCATTTT.

A single count supports this clonotype. This sequence joins TRBV7-8 and TRBJ2-5; tentative D call: TRBD2 (7 bases). This CDR3 spans 14 amino acids. The germline V gene encodes CDR1 SGHVS and CDR2 FQNEAQ. Trimming removed 5 bases from V and 5 bases from J, with 15 bases in between. The CDR3 nucleotides are TGTGCCAGCAGCACAGCGGCGGGGGCCGAGACCCAGTACTTC. Amino acids: CASSTAAGAETQYF.

The chain couples TRBV4-2 to TRBJ2-7; D unresolved. The CDR3 totals 15 residues. Trimming took off 0 bases at V and 7 bases at J, with 16 bases between the two ends. Germline V gives CDR1 LGHNA, CDR2 YNFKEQ. CDR3 protein: CASSQEVAATSEQYF. Written as DNA, the CDR3 is TGTGCCAGCAGCCAAGAAGTCGCGGCAACAAGTGAGCAGTACTTC.

This clonotype appeared many times. The V and J genes are TRBV7-9 and TRBJ1-5; perhaps TRBD1 as D (5 bases). The germline V gene encodes CDR1 SEHNR and CDR2 FQNEAQ (reference sequence). The CDR3 runs to 12 residues. Trimming pared 4 bases from V and 6 bases from J, leaving 7 bases between. The CDR3 here is CASSSDSQPQHF. CDR3 DNA: TGTGCCAGCAGCTCAGACAGTCAGCCCCAGCATTTT. Full variable domain (rest looked up from reference TRBV7-9 and TRBJ1-5): DTGVSQNPRHKITKRGQNVTFRCDPISEHNRLYWYRQTLGQGPEFLTYFQNEAQLEKSRLLSDRFSAERPKGSFSTLEIQRTEQGDSAMYLCASSSDSQPQHFGDGTRLSIL.

This clonotype occurred many times. This chain connects TRBV5-6 to TRBJ2-7, with D possibly matching TRBD1 (6 bases). The CDR3 is 14 amino acids. Germline CDR1 SGHDT, CDR2 YYEEEE. Trimming shortened V by 6 bases and J by 5 bases, and 18 bases separated the two germline ends. The CDR3 loop is CASIRRGSWDEQYF. The CDR3 DNA reads TGTGCCAGCATCCGTAGGGGGAGTTGGGACGAGCAGTACTTC.

In its sample, this clonotype was seen many times. The chain joins TRBV18 to TRBJ2-5; 10 positions match TRBD1. CDR1 KGHSH and CDR2 LQKENI come from the germline V gene. The CDR3 consists of 16 residues. The ends lost 1 base at V and 5 bases at J; junction bases unmatched: 7. The CDR3 loop is CASSPLGQGSGETQYF. In DNA, the CDR3 is TGTGCCAGCTCACCACTGGGACAGGGGAGCGGGGAGACCCAGTACTTC.

The chain has TRBV4-1 and TRBJ2-7; D unresolved. The germline V gene encodes CDR1 MGHRA and CDR2 YSYEKL. The CDR3 covers 16 residues. Trimming shortened V by 6 bases and J by 0 bases, and 18 bases separated the two germline ends. The CDR3 nucleotides are TGCGCCAGCAGGGCCGAGTTTGGGTTAAGCTCCTACGAGCAGTACTTC. Protein: CASRAEFGLSSYEQYF.

This clonotype was observed many times. This sequence joins TRBV7-8 and TRBJ2-7; 8 bases agree with TRBD2. The CDR3 spans 17 residues. The junction had 16 bases not matched to a gene; V was cut back by 5 bases and J by 4 bases. Germline V gives CDR1 SGHVS, CDR2 FQNEAQ. The CDR3, as DNA: TGTGCCAGCAGCAAGCCCTCCCTTTCCGGGAGGGGTTACGAGCAGTACTTC. Its protein product is CASSKPSLSGRGYEQYF.

This clonotype occurred many times. The chain joins TRBV28 to TRBJ2-7; TRBD2 might be the D (6 bases). The CDR3 runs 14 residues. The germline V gene encodes CDR1 MDHEN and CDR2 SYDVKM. Trimming stripped 6 bases from V and 7 bases from J, with 19 bases between. CDR3 coding DNA: TGTGCCAGCAGCGGGGGTAGCGACATTAGGGAGCAGTACTTC. This translates into CASSGGSDIREQYF.

This CDR3 is CASSRQDQPQHF. CDR3 nucleotides: TGTGCCAGCAGTAGACAGGATCAGCCCCAGCATTTT. The chain carries TRBV6-1 and TRBJ1-5, with D tentatively TRBD1 (6 bases). This CDR3 is 12 amino acids long. Trimming stripped 5 bases from V and 5 bases from J, with 7 bases between. Germline loops: CDR1 MNHNS, CDR2 SASEGT.

The V and J genes are TRBV6-5 and TRBJ1-1, with D tentatively TRBD1 (5 bases). The germline V gene encodes CDR1 MNHEY and CDR2 SVGAGI. V was shortened by 5 bases and J by 1 base, with 8 bases between the two germline ends. The CDR3 consists of 13 residues. CDR3 in DNA: TGTGCCAGCAGTCACAGGAGGAACACTGAAGCTTTCTTT. Protein product: CASSHRRNTEAFF.

This clonotype was detected only a few times. This sequence joins TRBV20-1 and TRBJ1-5; D remains unclear. The germline V gene encodes CDR1 DFQATT and CDR2 SNEGSKA (reference sequence). Trimming took 7 bases from V and 0 from J, leaving 16 bases between them. This CDR3 is built from 15 residues. CDR3 in DNA: TGCAGTGTTGGAGCCGGTGGGGTTAGCAATCAGCCCCAGCATTTT. Residues: CSVGAGGVSNQPQHF.

This clonotype was observed a few times. This chain uses TRBV20-1 with TRBJ1-1, with D perhaps matching TRBD1 (5 bases). CDR1 and CDR2 from the germline V gene are DFQATT and SNEGSKA (reference sequence). Trimming stripped 1 base from V and 3 bases from J, with 6 bases between. The CDR3 extends over 12 amino acids. CDR3 bases: TGCAGTGCTAGAGGGGGGGACACTGAAGCTTTCTTT. Protein sequence: CSARGGDTEAFF.

This clonotype was recorded many times. The chain uses TRBV5-6 and TRBJ1-5, with D perhaps matching TRBD1 (5 bases). Germline V gene sequence: CDR1 SGHDT, CDR2 YYEEEE. The CDR3 extends over 17 amino acids. V lost 4 bases and J 0 bases, leaving 17 bases between the germline ends. The CDR3 loop reads CASSRWEGAFSNQPQHF. The CDR3 DNA follows: TGTGCCAGCAGCCGCTGGGAAGGGGCCTTTAGCAATCAGCCCCAGCATTTT.

This chain uses TRBV19 with TRBJ1-1; unclear D gene. Germline V gene data show CDR1 as LNHDA and CDR2 as SQIVND (reference sequence). V was shortened by 4 bases and J by 1 base, with 10 bases between the two germline ends. This CDR3 is built from 14 residues. The CDR3 coding sequence is TGTGCCAGTAGTACTATTCCCGGGAACACTGAAGCTTTCTTT. Its translation: CASSTIPGNTEAFF.

In its sample, this clonotype was seen many times. V usage is TRBV29-1 and J usage is TRBJ1-1, with no clear D. Trimming cost V 5 bases and J 4 bases, with 11 bases left between them. From germline, CDR1 is SQVTM and CDR2 ANQGSEA. The CDR3 is made up of 12 amino acids. Written as DNA, the CDR3 is TGCAGCGTTAAAGGGCCGGGCACTGAAGCTTTCTTT. It yields the protein CSVKGPGTEAFF.

This clonotype was observed at least ten times. The chain joins TRBV6-4 to TRBJ1-5; no definite D call. The germline V gene encodes CDR1 MRHNA and CDR2 SNTAGT. The V end was cut by 0 bases, the J end by 1 base, with 7 bases between. This CDR3 has 15 amino acids. The CDR3 DNA sequence: TGTGCCAGCAGTGACTCGGTCCAGAGCAATCAGCCCCAGCATTTT. Its translation is CASSDSVQSNQPQHF.

The sample holds a few counts of this clonotype. This CDR3 is CASSTVRGGTGELFF. As DNA, the CDR3 is TGTGCCAGCAGTACCGTAAGGGGGGGCACCGGGGAGCTGTTTTTT. The chain carries TRBV27 and TRBJ2-2; possibly TRBD2 for D (7 bases). The germline gives CDR1 MNHEY, CDR2 SMNVEV (reference sequence). Trimming took off 5 bases at V and 4 bases at J, with 14 bases between the two ends. The CDR3 spans 15 residues.